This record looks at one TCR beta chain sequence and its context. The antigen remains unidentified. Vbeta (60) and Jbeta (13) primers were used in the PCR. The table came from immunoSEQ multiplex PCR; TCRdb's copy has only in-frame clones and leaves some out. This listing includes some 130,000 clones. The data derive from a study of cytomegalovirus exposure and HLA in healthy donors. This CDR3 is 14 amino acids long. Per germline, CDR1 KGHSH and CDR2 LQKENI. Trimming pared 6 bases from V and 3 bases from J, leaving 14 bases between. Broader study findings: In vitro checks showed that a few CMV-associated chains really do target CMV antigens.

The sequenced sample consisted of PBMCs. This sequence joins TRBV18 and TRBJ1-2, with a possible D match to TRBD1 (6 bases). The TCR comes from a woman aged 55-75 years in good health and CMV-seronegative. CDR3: CASSGGLGDYGYTF. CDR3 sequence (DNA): TGTGCCAGCTCCGGGGGGCTTGGGGACTATGGCTACACCTTC.